These T cell receptor beta chains were read from a single sample in a study of shared clonotypes between healthy human individuals. Here immunoSEQ multiplex PCR was the method, and the copy in TCRdb shows in-frame clones only, minus some. The sample shows about 960,000 clones, 60% to 85% of them seen only once. The sequenced sample consisted of memory CD4+ T cells sorted from blood. The receptors here all came from a man in his late teens or twenties in good health. CDR3s include the opening cysteine and the closing phenylalanine or tryptophan. The D gene is left open where the match is weak. Expanded clones get a size class; other rows say once, few or many, or leave the size out.

d_gene: .; v_gene: TRBV13; abundance: .; j_gene: TRBJ1-3; CDR3aa: CASSSLGGDPGNTIYF; CDR3nt: TGTGCCAGCAGCTCCTTAGGAGGAGACCCTGGAAACACCATATATTTT
d_gene: .; v_gene: TRBV7-3; abundance: .; j_gene: TRBJ1-1; CDR3aa: CASRISDRNTEAFF; CDR3nt: TGTGCCAGCAGAATCTCGGACAGGAACACTGAAGCTTTCTTT
d_gene: TRBD2; v_gene: TRBV7-2; abundance: .; j_gene: TRBJ2-5; CDR3aa: CASSLENRGGAETQYF; CDR3nt: TGTGCCAGCAGCTTAGAAAATCGCGGGGGGGCGGAGACCCAGTACTTC
d_gene: .; v_gene: TRBV9; abundance: .; j_gene: TRBJ1-2; CDR3aa: CASSPYSGTENYGYTF; CDR3nt: TGTGCCAGCAGCCCCTATTCCGGGACGGAGAACTATGGCTACACCTTC
d_gene: .; v_gene: TRBV28; abundance: .; j_gene: TRBJ2-6; CDR3aa: CASSYGVTLGANVLTF; CDR3nt: TGTGCCAGCAGTTATGGAGTCACGTTGGGGGCCAACGTCCTGACTTTC
d_gene: .; v_gene: TRBV28; abundance: .; j_gene: TRBJ1-2; CDR3aa: CATSKTQSVYAGYTF; CDR3nt: TGTGCCACCTCTAAGACCCAATCCGTGTACGCGGGCTACACCTTC
d_gene: .; v_gene: TRBV30; abundance: .; j_gene: TRBJ1-5; CDR3aa: CAWSVPWTDQPQHF; CDR3nt: TGTGCCTGGAGTGTACCTTGGACCGATCAGCCCCAGCATTTT
d_gene: TRBD1; v_gene: TRBV18; abundance: .; j_gene: TRBJ2-7; CDR3aa: CASSPGQGGYYEQYF; CDR3nt: TGTGCCAGCTCTCCGGGACAGGGAGGGTACTACGAGCAGTACTTC
d_gene: .; v_gene: TRBV30; abundance: few; j_gene: TRBJ1-3; CDR3aa: CASTTVRDTIYF; CDR3nt: TGTGCCTCCACGACAGTGAGAGACACCATATATTTT
d_gene: .; v_gene: TRBV11-2; abundance: .; j_gene: TRBJ2-3; CDR3aa: CASSPTLMGTDTQYF; CDR3nt: TGTGCCAGCAGCCCTACGCTAATGGGTACAGATACGCAGTATTTT
d_gene: .; v_gene: TRBV5-6; abundance: .; j_gene: TRBJ1-2; CDR3aa: CASSINDYGYTF; CDR3nt: TGTGCCAGCAGCATAAATGACTATGGCTACACCTTC
d_gene: .; v_gene: TRBV30; abundance: .; j_gene: TRBJ1-1; CDR3aa: CAWSVRGRGPEAFF; CDR3nt: TGTGCCTGGAGTGTACGGGGGAGGGGCCCTGAAGCTTTCTTT
d_gene: TRBD1; v_gene: TRBV4-2; abundance: .; j_gene: TRBJ1-2; CDR3aa: CASNLLDRDDGYTF; CDR3nt: TGTGCCAGCAACCTACTTGACAGGGATGATGGCTACACCTTC
d_gene: .; v_gene: TRBV18; abundance: .; j_gene: TRBJ1-2; CDR3aa: CASSRDGANYGYTF; CDR3nt: TGTGCCAGCTCACGGGACGGAGCTAACTATGGCTACACCTTC
d_gene: .; v_gene: TRBV6-1; abundance: few; j_gene: TRBJ2-5; CDR3aa: CASSGLSGYQETQYF; CDR3nt: TGTGCCAGCAGTGGCCTTTCCGGGTACCAAGAGACCCAGTACTTC
d_gene: .; v_gene: TRBV6-1; abundance: few; j_gene: TRBJ1-2; CDR3aa: CASRTRNGYTF; CDR3nt: TGTGCCAGTAGAACTCGGAATGGCTACACCTTC
d_gene: .; v_gene: TRBV7-9; abundance: .; j_gene: TRBJ2-7; CDR3aa: CATSDSYEQYF; CDR3nt: TGTGCCACCTCAGATTCCTACGAGCAGTACTTC
d_gene: .; v_gene: TRBV5-6; abundance: .; j_gene: TRBJ1-4; CDR3aa: CASSLTPLPTNEKLFF; CDR3nt: TGTGCCAGCAGCTTGACACCCCTCCCAACTAATGAAAAACTGTTTTTT
d_gene: .; v_gene: TRBV7-8; abundance: once; j_gene: TRBJ1-1; CDR3aa: CASSFIPNTEAFF; CDR3nt: TGTGCCAGCAGCTTTATCCCGAACACTGAAGCTTTCTTT
d_gene: .; v_gene: TRBV18; abundance: .; j_gene: TRBJ2-3; CDR3aa: CASSPPGDTDTQYF; CDR3nt: TGTGCCAGCTCACCACCGGGTGACACAGATACGCAGTATTTT
d_gene: TRBD1; v_gene: TRBV7-9; abundance: .; j_gene: TRBJ1-4; CDR3aa: CASSLTGGSEKLFF; CDR3nt: TGTGCCAGCAGCCTAACAGGGGGCAGTGAAAAACTGTTTTTT
d_gene: .; v_gene: TRBV18; abundance: .; j_gene: TRBJ1-1; CDR3aa: CASSPSWGTEAFF; CDR3nt: TGTGCCAGCTCACCATCTTGGGGCACTGAAGCTTTCTTT